Listed here are 26 T cell receptor beta chains from one sample, sequenced in a study of blood T cell repertoires in COVID-19 (TCRdb year 2020). The receptor library was made with the immunoSEQ multiplex PCR assay. Sourced from immuneACCESS, this table was stored by TCRdb with only in-frame sequences that have V and J called. A share of the clones is absent; for the studies checked, an unresolved V gene accounts for under half, and the remainder has no known explanation. The sample includes hundreds of thousands of clones, with around 82% observed a single time. Jointly, the top ten make up roughly 5% of the sample. The sequenced material came from PBMCs or T cells enriched from blood (not recorded which). These receptors originate from a woman aged 45-59 years who had been exposed to COVID-19.

The genes are TRBV28 and TRBJ1-6, with a tentative D call TRBD1 (5 bases). Germline-derived CDR1 and CDR2 are MDHEN and SYDVKM. The CDR3 is made up of 17 amino acids. The V and J ends lost 6 bases and 5 bases respectively, with 20 bases between them. Here the CDR3 reads CASRALGPLVNNSPLHF. CDR3 coding DNA: TGTGCCAGCAGGGCTTTGGGGCCCCTGGTAAATAATTCACCCCTCCACTTT.

J is TRBJ1-2 and V is TRBV19, with D unresolved. Germline V gene data show CDR1 as LNHDA and CDR2 as SQIVND (reference sequence). V dropped 7 bases and J dropped 7 bases, with 13 bases sitting between them. This CDR3 has 12 residues. CDR3 sequence (DNA): TGTGCCAGTACCGATGGAGGCTTTGGCTACACCTTC. Its translation is CASTDGGFGYTF. The full variable domain, completed using reference TRBV19 and TRBJ1-2, is DGGITQSPKYLFRKEGQNVTLSCEQNLNHDAMYWYRQDPGQGLRLIYYSQIVNDFQKGDIAEGYSVSREKKESFPLTVTSAQKNPTAFYLCASTDGGFGYTFGSGTRLTVV.

The chain couples TRBV7-9 to TRBJ2-3; possible D gene TRBD1, 7 bases. The CDR3 has 15 amino acids. The V end was cut by 3 bases, the J end by 2 bases, with 12 bases between. Germline CDR1 is SEHNR and CDR2 is FQNEAQ (reference sequence). The CDR3 spells CASSLGGQNTDTQYF. The CDR3 nucleotides read TGTGCCAGCAGCTTGGGGGGACAGAACACAGATACGCAGTATTTT.

This clone was detected only a few times. The rearrangement links TRBV3-1 (or the pseudogene TRBV3-2) to TRBJ2-1; 10 bases fit TRBD2. Germline CDR1 reads LGHDT; CDR2 reads YNNKEL (reference sequence). This CDR3 spans 16 amino acids. Losses at the gene ends were 1 base for V and 6 bases for J; bases not matched to a gene: 6. CDR3 amino acids: CASSQGSGGAVNEQFF. Written as DNA, the CDR3 is TGTGCCAGCAGCCAAGGGAGCGGGGGGGCGGTCAATGAGCAGTTCTTC.

The rearrangement joins TRBV5-1 to TRBJ1-4, with D unresolved. Germline V lookup: CDR1 SGHRS, CDR2 YFSETQ. The CDR3 contains 14 residues. V lost 0 bases and J lost 11, with 14 bases in between. CDR3 DNA sequence: TGCGCCAGCAGCTTGGAATACCCCCAGGCGAAACTGTTTTTT. This encodes CASSLEYPQAKLFF.

This chain connects TRBV2 to TRBJ1-6; the match to TRBD1 covers 8 bases. The germline CDR1 and CDR2 sequences are SNHLY and FYNNEI. The ends lost 4 bases at V and 8 bases at J; junction bases unmatched: 7. The CDR3 sequence is 15 residues long. The CDR3 nucleotides are TGTGCCAGCAGTGGAACAGGGGGTCGATATTCACCCCTCCACTTT. Its translation: CASSGTGGRYSPLHF.

The table lists this clone with a count of one. The V and J genes are TRBV5-1 and TRBJ1-1; tentatively, D is TRBD1 (5 bases). Trimming pared 1 base from V and 5 bases from J, leaving 15 bases between. The CDR3 is 15 amino acids. Germline V gives CDR1 SGHRS, CDR2 YFSETQ. CDR3 in amino acids: CASSLTGGGVTEAFF. The CDR3 nucleotides read TGCGCCAGCAGCTTGACCGGAGGAGGGGTGACTGAAGCTTTCTTT.

The chain couples TRBV7-9 to TRBJ2-1; a weak D match, TRBD1 (5 bases). V was clipped by 7 bases and J by 13 bases, with 23 bases between them. The CDR3 has 14 amino acids. Germline V gene data show CDR1 as SEHNR and CDR2 as FQNEAQ (reference sequence). CDR3 nucleotides: TGTGCCAGCAACCTTCCTCCAGGGATCCCCAACCAGTTCTTC. Residues: CASNLPPGIPNQFF.

This clone was seen just once. This sequence joins TRBV23-1 and TRBJ1-2; unclear D gene. TRBV23-1 is an ORF, and what it does is uncertain. V was shortened by 2 bases and J by 4 bases, with 5 bases between the two germline ends. The CDR3 totals 12 residues. The CDR3 loop is CASSQTTYGYTF. CDR3 nucleotide sequence: TGCGCCAGCAGTCAAACAACCTATGGCTACACCTTC.

For the CDR3, the DNA is TGTGCCAGCAGTTTGGGAGGGCAGGAGCAGTTCTTC. The encoded protein is CASSLGGQEQFF. The gene calls are TRBV12-3 or TRBV12-4 and TRBJ2-1, with 7 bases matching TRBD2. Trimming cost V 3 bases and J 10 bases; bases outside gene matches: 3. This CDR3 contains 12 residues.

This sequence joins TRBV9 and TRBJ1-4; D is perhaps TRBD1 (6 bases). This CDR3 is 13 amino acids long. V dropped 4 bases and J dropped 4 bases, with 8 bases sitting between them. Per germline, CDR1 SGDLS and CDR2 YYNGEE. CDR3 amino acids: CASSRTVNEKLFF. Written as DNA, the CDR3 is TGTGCCAGCAGCAGGACAGTTAATGAAAAACTGTTTTTT.

The V gene is TRBV11-2, the J gene TRBJ2-7; a weak D match, TRBD1 (6 bases). From germline, CDR1 is SGHAT and CDR2 FQNNGV. The CDR3 totals 12 residues. V lost 7 bases and J lost 2, with 9 bases in between. The CDR3 protein is CASKKGAYEQYF. DNA of the CDR3: TGTGCCAGCAAGAAGGGGGCCTACGAGCAGTACTTC.

The sample holds one count of this clone. The chain employs TRBV5-1 and TRBJ2-3, with 10 bases aligning to TRBD2. CDR3 size: 16 residues. V was pared by 0 bases and J by 5 bases, with 6 bases of the junction left unmatched. Germline CDR1 and CDR2: SGHRS and YFSETQ. The CDR3 coding sequence is TGCGCCAGCAGCTTGGAGCTAGCGGGGGCTGGAGATACGCAGTATTTT. Translating it yields CASSLELAGAGDTQYF.

V usage is TRBV6-5 and J usage is TRBJ1-2, with 7 bases fitting TRBD1. Germline V gene lookup returns CDR1 MNHEY and CDR2 SVGAGI. The trim removed 6 bases at V and 4 bases at J, leaving 5 bases unmatched. The CDR3 is 13 residues long. This CDR3 reads CASRMTGTYGYTF. The CDR3, as DNA: TGTGCCAGCAGAATGACAGGGACCTATGGCTACACCTTC.

This chain uses TRBV18 with TRBJ2-7; D is unresolved. Germline assignment: CDR1 KGHSH and CDR2 LQKENI. V was pared by 6 bases and J by 0 bases, with 15 bases between. CDR3 size: 15 residues. The CDR3 coding sequence is TGTGCCAGCTCCCCAACCCGGGTGAGCTCCTACGAGCAGTACTTC. Its protein is CASSPTRVSSYEQYF.

This clone was seen only a few times. The chain recombines TRBV5-4 with TRBJ2-2; 7 bases fit TRBD1. The ends lost 4 bases at V and 2 bases at J; junction bases unmatched: 5. This CDR3 is 15 amino acids long. The V gene's germline CDR1 is SGHNT and CDR2 YYREEE (reference sequence). The CDR3 sequence: CASSPDRLNTGELFF. As DNA, the CDR3 is TGTGCCAGCAGCCCGGACAGGTTAAACACCGGGGAGCTGTTTTTT.

The rearrangement links TRBV7-8 to TRBJ2-4, with 8 bases fitting TRBD1. Germline V lookup: CDR1 SGHVS, CDR2 FQNEAQ. The CDR3 covers 14 residues. V gave up 5 bases and J gave up 4 bases; unmatched junction bases: 4. CDR3 sequence reads: CASSKGQEKNIQYF. The CDR3 DNA follows: TGTGCCAGCAGCAAGGGACAGGAAAAAAACATTCAGTACTTC.

This rearrangement joins TRBV7-2 to TRBJ2-7, with 10 bases lining up with TRBD1. CDR1 and CDR2 (germline): SGHTA, FQGNSA. This CDR3 has 14 residues. V lost 6 bases to trimming and J lost 9 bases; unmatched junction nucleotides: 11. The CDR3 sequence is CASRAGTGDVGQYF. CDR3 nucleotide sequence: TGTGCCAGCAGGGCCGGGACAGGGGATGTGGGGCAGTACTTC. Full variable domain (rest looked up from reference TRBV7-2 and TRBJ2-7): GAGVSQSPSNKVTEKGKDVELRCDPISGHTALYWYRQSLGQGLEFLIYFQGNSAPDKSGLPSDRFSAERTGGSVSTLTIQRTQQEDSAVYLCASRAGTGDVGQYFGPGTRLTVT.

The CDR3 sequence is CASSGQGPQETQYF. The CDR3 DNA reads as TGCGCCAGCAGCGGACAGGGGCCCCAAGAGACCCAGTACTTC. The chain recombines TRBV10-1 with TRBJ2-5; TRBD1 matches at 9 bases. Trimming at V came to 6 bases and at J to 1 base, leaving 3 bases not matched to a gene. The CDR3 contains 14 residues. CDR1 and CDR2 from the germline V gene are WNHNN and SYGVQD (reference sequence).

V and J are TRBV21-1 and TRBJ2-1; TRBD1 is the table's D call, not checked against the DNA. TRBV21-1 is reported as a pseudogene. The CDR3 loop spans 13 amino acids. The CDR3, as DNA: TGTGCCAGCAGGCAGGTCGCTTACAATGAGCAGTTCTTC. This sequence encodes CASRQVAYNEQFF.

CDR3 sequence (DNA): TGTGCCTTTATTCGGGACACCGGGGGGAAGGGCTACACCTTC. Translated, it gives CAFIRDTGGKGYTF. This rearrangement joins TRBV30 to TRBJ1-2; D might be TRBD1 (6 bases). V gave up 7 bases and J gave up 8 bases, with 23 bases separating them. The CDR3 contains 14 residues. From germline, CDR1 is GTSNPN and CDR2 SVGIG (reference sequence).

V usage is TRBV11-2 and J usage is TRBJ1-1, with 8 bases fitting TRBD1. CDR1 and CDR2 from the germline V gene are SGHAT and FQNNGV. The J segment lost 5 bases and the V segment lost 6 bases, leaving 8 bases of the junction unmatched. The CDR3 sequence is 14 residues long. CDR3 in amino acids: CASSPHRGDTEAFF. For the CDR3, the DNA is TGTGCCAGCAGTCCTCACAGGGGGGATACTGAAGCTTTCTTT.

The J gene is TRBJ1-1, the V gene TRBV18; no clear D. CDR3 length: 14 residues. The V end was cut by 1 base, the J end by 4 bases, with 10 bases between. Germline V lookup: CDR1 KGHSH, CDR2 LQKENI. CDR3: CASSPLAYSTEAFF. The CDR3 coding sequence is TGTGCCAGCTCACCACTCGCATACAGCACTGAAGCTTTCTTT.

The J gene is TRBJ1-6, the V gene TRBV7-3; D not resolved. Germline V gene lookup returns CDR1 SGHTA and CDR2 FQGTGA. Trimming took off 2 bases at V and 3 bases at J, with 14 bases between the two ends. The CDR3 has 17 residues. The CDR3, as DNA: TGTGCCAGCAGCTTATCCGTTCCGGGTAGCTATAATTCACCCCTCCACTTT. Encoded protein: CASSLSVPGSYNSPLHF.

The gene calls are TRBV10-2 and TRBJ1-1; D may be TRBD1 (5 bases). The CDR3 consists of 15 residues. V was clipped by 3 bases and J by 5 bases, with 16 bases between them. Germline V gives CDR1 WSHSY, CDR2 SAAADI. The CDR3 DNA reads as TGCGCCAGCAGTGATCCAGGGAGGAGGAGTACTGAAGCTTTCTTT. This codes for CASSDPGRRSTEAFF.

This chain joins TRBV19 and TRBJ2-2; a weak D match, TRBD2 (5 bases). This CDR3 has 14 residues. The germline gives CDR1 LNHDA, CDR2 SQIVND (reference sequence). Trimming removed 7 bases at V and 2 bases at J, with 11 bases between. The DNA of the CDR3 is TGTGCCAGTAAATGGGAGCGAAACACCGGGGAGCTGTTTTTT. It specifies CASKWERNTGELFF.